This entry is about one T cell receptor (beta chain). Its antigen is unidentified. CDR3 length: 14 amino acids. Germline-derived CDR1 and CDR2 are SGDLS and YYNGEE. The junction had 1 base not matched to a gene; V was cut back by 0 bases and J by 3 bases. The data are from a study of cytomegalovirus exposure and HLA in healthy donors. Study-wide results and limits: Previous analysis showed most TCR beta V segments were productive about 87% or about 30% of the time. There were reportedly fewer N-insertions in an Asian-associated ancestry cluster than the approximately 700-donor mean, in a later analysis. CMV antigen specificity was confirmed in vitro for three CMV-associated chains.

Primers: 60 Vbeta forward and 13 Jbeta reverse. Assay used: immunoSEQ multiplex PCR; TCRdb lists only in-frame clones, some missing. The sample holds around 200,000 clones, roughly four fifths seen once. The chain joins TRBV9 to TRBJ2-7, with 9 bases aligning to TRBD1. The clonotype was recovered from a man aged 45-65 years in good health and CMV-seronegative. Material: PBMCs. CDR3 residues: CASSVEGQGYEQYF. The CDR3 DNA follows: TGTGCCAGCAGCGTAGAGGGACAGGGCTACGAGCAGTACTTC.